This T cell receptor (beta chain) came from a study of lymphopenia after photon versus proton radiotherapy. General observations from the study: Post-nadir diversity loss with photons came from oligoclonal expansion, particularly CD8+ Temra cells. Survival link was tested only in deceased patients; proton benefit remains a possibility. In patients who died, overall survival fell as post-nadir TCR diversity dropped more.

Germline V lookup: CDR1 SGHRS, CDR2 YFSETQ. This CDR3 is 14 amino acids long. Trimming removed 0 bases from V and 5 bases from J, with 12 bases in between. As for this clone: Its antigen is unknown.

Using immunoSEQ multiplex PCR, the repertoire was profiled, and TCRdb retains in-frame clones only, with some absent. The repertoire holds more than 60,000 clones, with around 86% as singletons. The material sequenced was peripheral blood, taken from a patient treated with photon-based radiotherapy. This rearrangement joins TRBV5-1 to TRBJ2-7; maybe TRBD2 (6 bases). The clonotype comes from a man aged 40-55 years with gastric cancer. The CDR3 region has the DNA TGCGCCAGCAGCTTGGGTACGGGGGTCAACGAGCAGTACTTC. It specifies CASSLGTGVNEQYF.